This T cell receptor beta chain appears in the sequencing data of a study of blood T cell repertoires in COVID-19. The assay was immunoSEQ multiplex PCR, and TCRdb's table has in-frame clones only and misses some. The sample carries some 290,000 clones, about 85% recorded once. With regard to this clone: Other DNA sequences in the sample encode the same CDR3.

The sequencing input was peripheral blood. The receptor was derived from a man between 18 and 35 years old with active or convalescent COVID-19.

The DNA for the CDR3 is TGCGCCAGCAGCTCGGACAGGGCAGAGACCCAGTACTTC. It translates to CASSSDRAETQYF. The chain joins TRBV5-1 to TRBJ2-5, with 8 bases identical to TRBD1. Trimming at V came to 3 bases and at J to 4 bases, leaving 2 bases not matched to a gene. CDR3 size: 13 residues. Germline lookup yields CDR1 SGHRS and CDR2 YFSETQ.